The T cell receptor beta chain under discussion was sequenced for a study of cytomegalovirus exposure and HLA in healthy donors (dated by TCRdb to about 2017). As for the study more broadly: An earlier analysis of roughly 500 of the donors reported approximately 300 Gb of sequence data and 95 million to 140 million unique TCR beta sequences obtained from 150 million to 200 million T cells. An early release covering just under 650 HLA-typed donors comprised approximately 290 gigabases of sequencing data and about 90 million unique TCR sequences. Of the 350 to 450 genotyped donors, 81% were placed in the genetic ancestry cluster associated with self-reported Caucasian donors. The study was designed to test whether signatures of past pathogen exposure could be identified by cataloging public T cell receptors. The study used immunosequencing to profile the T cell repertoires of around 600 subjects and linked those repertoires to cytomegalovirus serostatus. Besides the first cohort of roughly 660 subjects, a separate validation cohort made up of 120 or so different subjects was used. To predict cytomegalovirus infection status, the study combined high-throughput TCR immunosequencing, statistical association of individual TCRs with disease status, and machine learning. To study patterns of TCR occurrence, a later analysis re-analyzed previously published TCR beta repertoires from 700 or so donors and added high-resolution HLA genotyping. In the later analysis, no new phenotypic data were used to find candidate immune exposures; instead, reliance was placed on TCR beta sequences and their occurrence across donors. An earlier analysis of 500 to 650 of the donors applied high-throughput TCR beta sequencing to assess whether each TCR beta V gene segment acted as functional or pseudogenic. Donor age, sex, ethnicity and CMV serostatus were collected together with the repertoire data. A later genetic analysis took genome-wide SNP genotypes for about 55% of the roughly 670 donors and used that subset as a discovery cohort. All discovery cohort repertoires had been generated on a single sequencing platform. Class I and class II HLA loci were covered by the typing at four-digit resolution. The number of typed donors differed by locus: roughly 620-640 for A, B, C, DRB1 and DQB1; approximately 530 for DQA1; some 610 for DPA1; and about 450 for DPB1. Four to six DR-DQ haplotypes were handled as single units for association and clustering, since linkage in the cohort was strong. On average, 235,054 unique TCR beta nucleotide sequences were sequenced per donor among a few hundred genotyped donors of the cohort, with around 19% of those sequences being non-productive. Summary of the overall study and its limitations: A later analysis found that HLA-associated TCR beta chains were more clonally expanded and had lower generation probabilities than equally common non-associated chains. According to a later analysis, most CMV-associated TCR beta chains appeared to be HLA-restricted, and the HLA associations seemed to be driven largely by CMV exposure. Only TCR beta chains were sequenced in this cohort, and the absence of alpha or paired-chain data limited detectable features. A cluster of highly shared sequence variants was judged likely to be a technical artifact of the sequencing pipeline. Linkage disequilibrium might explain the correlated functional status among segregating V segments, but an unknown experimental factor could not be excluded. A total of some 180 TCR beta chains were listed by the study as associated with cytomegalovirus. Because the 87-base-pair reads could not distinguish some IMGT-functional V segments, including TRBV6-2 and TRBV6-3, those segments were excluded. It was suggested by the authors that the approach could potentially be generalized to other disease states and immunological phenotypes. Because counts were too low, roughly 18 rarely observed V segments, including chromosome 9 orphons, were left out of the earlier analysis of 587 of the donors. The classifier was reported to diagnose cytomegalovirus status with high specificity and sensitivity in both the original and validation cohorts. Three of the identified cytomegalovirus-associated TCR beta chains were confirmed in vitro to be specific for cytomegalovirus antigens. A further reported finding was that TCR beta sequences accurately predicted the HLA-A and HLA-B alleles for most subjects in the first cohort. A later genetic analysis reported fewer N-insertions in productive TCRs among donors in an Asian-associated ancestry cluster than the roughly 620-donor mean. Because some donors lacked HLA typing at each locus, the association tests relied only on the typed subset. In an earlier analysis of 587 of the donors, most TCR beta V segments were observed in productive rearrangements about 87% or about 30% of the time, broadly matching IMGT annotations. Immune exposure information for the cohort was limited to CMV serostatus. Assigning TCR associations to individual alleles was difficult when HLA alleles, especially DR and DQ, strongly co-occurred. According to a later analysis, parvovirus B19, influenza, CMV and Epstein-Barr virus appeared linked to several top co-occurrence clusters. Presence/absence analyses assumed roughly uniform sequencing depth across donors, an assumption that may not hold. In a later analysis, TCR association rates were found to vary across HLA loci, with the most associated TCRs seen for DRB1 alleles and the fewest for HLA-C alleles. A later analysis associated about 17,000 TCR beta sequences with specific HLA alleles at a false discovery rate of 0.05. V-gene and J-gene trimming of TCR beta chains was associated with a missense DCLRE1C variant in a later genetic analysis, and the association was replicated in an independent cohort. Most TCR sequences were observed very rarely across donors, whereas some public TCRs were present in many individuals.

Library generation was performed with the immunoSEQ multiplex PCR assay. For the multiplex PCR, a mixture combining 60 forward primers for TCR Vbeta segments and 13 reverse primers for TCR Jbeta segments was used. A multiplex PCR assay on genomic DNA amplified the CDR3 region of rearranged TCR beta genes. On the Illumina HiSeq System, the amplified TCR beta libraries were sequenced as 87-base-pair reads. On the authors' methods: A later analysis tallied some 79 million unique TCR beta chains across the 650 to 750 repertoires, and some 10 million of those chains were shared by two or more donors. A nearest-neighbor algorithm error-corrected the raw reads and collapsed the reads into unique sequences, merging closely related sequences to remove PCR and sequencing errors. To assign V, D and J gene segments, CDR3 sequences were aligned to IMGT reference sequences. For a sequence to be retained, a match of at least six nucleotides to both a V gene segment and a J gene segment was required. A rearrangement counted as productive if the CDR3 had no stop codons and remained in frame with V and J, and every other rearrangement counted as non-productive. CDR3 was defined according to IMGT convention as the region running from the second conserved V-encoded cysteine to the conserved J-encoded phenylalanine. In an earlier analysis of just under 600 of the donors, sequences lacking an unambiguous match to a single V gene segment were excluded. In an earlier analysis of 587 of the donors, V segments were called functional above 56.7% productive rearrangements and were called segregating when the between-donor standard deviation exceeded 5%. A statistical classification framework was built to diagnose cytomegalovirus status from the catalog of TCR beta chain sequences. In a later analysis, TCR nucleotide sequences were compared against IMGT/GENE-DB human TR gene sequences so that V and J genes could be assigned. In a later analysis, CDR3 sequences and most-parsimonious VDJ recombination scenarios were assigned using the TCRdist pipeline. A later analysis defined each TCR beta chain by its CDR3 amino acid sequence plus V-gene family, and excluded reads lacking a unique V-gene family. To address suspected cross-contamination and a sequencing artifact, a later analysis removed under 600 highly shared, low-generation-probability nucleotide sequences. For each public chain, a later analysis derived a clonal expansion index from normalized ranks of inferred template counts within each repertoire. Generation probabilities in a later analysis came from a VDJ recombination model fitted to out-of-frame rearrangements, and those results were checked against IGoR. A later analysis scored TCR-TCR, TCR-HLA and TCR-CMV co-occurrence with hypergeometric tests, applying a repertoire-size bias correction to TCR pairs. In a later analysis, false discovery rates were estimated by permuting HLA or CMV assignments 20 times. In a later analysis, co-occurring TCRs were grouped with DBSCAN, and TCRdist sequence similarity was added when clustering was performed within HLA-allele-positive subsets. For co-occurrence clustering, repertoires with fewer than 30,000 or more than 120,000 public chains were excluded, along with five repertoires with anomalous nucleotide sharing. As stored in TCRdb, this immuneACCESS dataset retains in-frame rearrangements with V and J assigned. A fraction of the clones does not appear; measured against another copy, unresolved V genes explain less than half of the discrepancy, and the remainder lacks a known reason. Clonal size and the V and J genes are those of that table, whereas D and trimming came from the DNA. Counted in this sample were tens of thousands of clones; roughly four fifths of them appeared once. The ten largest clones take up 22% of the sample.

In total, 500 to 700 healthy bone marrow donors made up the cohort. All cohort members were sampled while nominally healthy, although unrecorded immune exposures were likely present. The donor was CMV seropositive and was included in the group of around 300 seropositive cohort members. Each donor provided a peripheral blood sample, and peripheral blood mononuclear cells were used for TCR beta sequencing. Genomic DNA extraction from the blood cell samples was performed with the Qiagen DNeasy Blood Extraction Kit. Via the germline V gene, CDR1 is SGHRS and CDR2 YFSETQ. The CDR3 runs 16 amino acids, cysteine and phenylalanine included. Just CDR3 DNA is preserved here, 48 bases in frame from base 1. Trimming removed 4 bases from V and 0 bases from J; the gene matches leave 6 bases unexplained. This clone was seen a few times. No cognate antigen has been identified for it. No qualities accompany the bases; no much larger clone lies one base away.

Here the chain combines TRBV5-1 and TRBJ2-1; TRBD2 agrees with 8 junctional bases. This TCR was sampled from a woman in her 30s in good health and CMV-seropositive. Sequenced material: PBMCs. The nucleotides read TGCGCCAGCAGCGCCATAGCGGGAAGCTCCTACAATGAGCAGTTCTTC. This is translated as CASSAIAGSSYNEQFF.